The 27 T cell receptor beta chains in this list originate from one sample, sequenced in a study of a mutant IDH1 vaccine in newly diagnosed glioma (dated by TCRdb to 2020 to 2023). The receptor library was made with the immunoSEQ multiplex PCR assay. Drawn from immuneACCESS, this table holds only the in-frame rearrangements with V and J called that TCRdb kept. Clones are partly lost; checked studies trace under half to an unresolved V gene and leave the rest unexplained. This sample has approximately 70,000 clones in its table, and 86% of those were observed once. The ten largest clonotypes hold around 3% of the sample. Per the publication, the time point label means: baseline, week 1 (first vaccination visit). Explained via the paper, the treatment or condition label denotes: pre-vaccination baseline after standard-of-care therapy. Here the sequenced sample was PBMCs, taken from a glioma patient treated with radiotherapy, temozolomide or both. The receptors here all came from a man aged 25 to 40 with glioma.

Here the CDR3 DNA reads TGTGCCAGCAGCTTACTCGGGACCCCCTACGAGCAGTACTTC. This encodes CASSLLGTPYEQYF. The J gene is TRBJ2-7, the V gene TRBV11-2, with D tentatively TRBD1 or TRBD2 (5 bases each). Trimming cost V 2 bases and J 2 bases, with 10 bases left between them. This CDR3 region has 14 residues. Germline CDR1 and CDR2: SGHAT and FQNNGV.

There are a few counts of this clone. The rearrangement uses TRBV19 and TRBJ1-5, with 8 bases aligning to TRBD1. CDR1 LNHDA and CDR2 SQIVND come from the germline V gene (reference sequence). This CDR3 has 16 residues. The V and J ends lost 3 bases and 0 bases, in that order; junction bases with no gene match: 4. The CDR3 loop is CASSIRTGNSNQPQHF. The CDR3, as DNA: TGTGCCAGTAGTATCCGGACAGGGAATAGCAATCAGCCCCAGCATTTT. The full variable domain, with the rest looked up from reference TRBV19 and TRBJ1-5, is DGGITQSPKYLFRKEGQNVTLSCEQNLNHDAMYWYRQDPGQGLRLIYYSQIVNDFQKGDIAEGYSVSREKKESFPLTVTSAQKNPTAFYLCASSIRTGNSNQPQHFGDGTRLSIL.

In this sample, this clone turned up a few times. This chain's CDR3 is CASISRRGSSPLHF. The CDR3 coding sequence is TGTGCCAGCATCTCCCGAAGGGGGTCCTCACCCCTCCACTTT. V gene TRBV7-2 combines with J gene TRBJ1-6, with a tentative D call TRBD1 (6 bases). The V and J ends lost 7 bases and 10 bases respectively, with 17 bases between them. Germline V gene lookup returns CDR1 SGHTA and CDR2 FQGNSA. The CDR3 has 14 residues.

The chain uses TRBV27 and TRBJ1-6; D not resolved. Germline V CDR1 and CDR2: MNHEY, SMNVEV (reference sequence). V lost 5 bases, J lost 6 bases, and 11 bases lay in between. The CDR3 covers 14 residues. The DNA for the CDR3 is TGTGCCAGCAGTCGCAAAAGAACTAATTCACCCCTCCACTTT. Protein sequence: CASSRKRTNSPLHF.

The J gene is TRBJ1-2, the V gene TRBV6-1, with 8 positions matching TRBD1. CDR3 size: 15 residues. The ends lost 4 bases at V and 0 bases at J; junction bases unmatched: 4. CDR1 is MNHNS and CDR2 is SASEGT in the germline V gene. The CDR3 sequence: CASSGGTGANYGYTF. The CDR3 bases are TGTGCCAGCAGTGGGGGGACAGGAGCTAACTATGGCTACACCTTC.

This chain connects TRBV27 to TRBJ2-5; D is unresolved. This CDR3 has 15 residues. Germline CDR1 reads MNHEY; CDR2 reads SMNVEV (reference sequence). V was trimmed by 2 bases and J by 3 bases, leaving 13 bases between them. This CDR3 reads CASSLLGRTEETQYF. In nucleotides, the CDR3 is TGTGCCAGCAGTTTACTAGGACGTACGGAAGAGACCCAGTACTTC.

The chain recombines TRBV5-5 with TRBJ2-7, with D tentatively TRBD1 or TRBD2 (5 bases each). In germline, CDR1 is SGHKS, CDR2 YYEKEE (reference sequence). The germline V and J ends were trimmed by 0 bases and 6 bases, with 13 bases remaining between them. This CDR3 is built from 14 residues. The CDR3 coding sequence is TGTGCCAGCAGCTTGGTCCTCAGGGCGGGCGAGCAGTACTTC. This sequence encodes CASSLVLRAGEQYF.

The chain recombines TRBV11-2 with TRBJ2-7, with a possible D match to TRBD2 (5 bases). Germline CDR1 and CDR2: SGHAT and FQNNGV. This CDR3 has 14 amino acids. The V end lost 5 bases, the J end lost 7 bases, and 18 bases lay between the germline ends. The CDR3 region has the DNA TGTGCCAGCAGCACAATGGGCCTAGCACGGGAGCAGTACTTC. The encoded protein is CASSTMGLAREQYF.

The V gene is TRBV4-2, the J gene TRBJ2-7, with TRBD1 as a possible D gene (6 bases). The V end was cut by 0 bases, the J end by 6 bases, with 18 bases between. Germline V gene sequence: CDR1 LGHNA, CDR2 YNFKEQ. The length of the CDR3 is 16 residues. The CDR3 is CASSQDLSAGEGEQYF. In DNA, the CDR3 is TGTGCCAGCAGCCAAGATCTATCGGCAGGGGAAGGCGAGCAGTACTTC.

The chain has TRBV7-9 and TRBJ1-1, with 9 bases aligning to TRBD1. With 4 bases clipped from V and 9 bases from J, the junction kept 9 bases outside the gene matches. Looked up from germline, CDR1 is SEHNR and CDR2 is FQNEAQ (reference sequence). CDR3 size: 14 residues. CDR3 nucleotides: TGTGCCAGCAGCTCTGGACAGGGGACACAAAAAGCTTTCTTT. This sequence encodes CASSSGQGTQKAFF.

By its share, this clone is medium-sized. The chain uses TRBV9 and TRBJ1-4, with D unresolved. V was cut by 0 bases and J by 6 bases, with 12 bases left in between. Germline CDR1 and CDR2: SGDLS and YYNGEE. CDR3 size: 15 residues. The CDR3 bases are TGTGCCAGCAGCGTAGAGGACCGCGGAGATGAAAAACTGTTTTTT. Translated: CASSVEDRGDEKLFF.

This chain joins TRBV2 and TRBJ2-5; D is undetermined. CDR3 length: 11 residues. The V gene lost 4 bases and the J gene lost 5 bases, with 5 bases spanning the gap. The germline gives CDR1 SNHLY, CDR2 FYNNEI. The CDR3, as DNA: TGTGCCAGCAGTGCCGGGGAGACCCAGTACTTC. This encodes CASSAGETQYF.

This clone has a single count. The chain has TRBV6-1 and TRBJ1-5, with D possibly being TRBD1 (5 bases). V shed 0 bases and J shed 3 bases, with 21 bases lying between them. Germline V gene lookup returns CDR1 MNHNS and CDR2 SASEGT. CDR3 length equals 19 residues. The DNA for the CDR3 is TGTGCCAGCAGTGAAGCGCCCCCGGCGGGACGGGGTTCCAATCAGCCCCAGCATTTT. It encodes CASSEAPPAGRGSNQPQHF.

The rearrangement uses TRBV6-6 and TRBJ1-2; weak D call: TRBD1 (5 bases). Trimming took off 4 bases at V and 6 bases at J, with 18 bases between the two ends. Germline CDR1 is MNHNY and CDR2 is SVGAGI (reference sequence). The CDR3 runs to 15 residues. The CDR3 DNA reads TGTGCCAGCAGTTCGGGGGGACGGTCGGGCAATGGCTACACCTTC. Translating gives CASSSGGRSGNGYTF.

The J gene is TRBJ1-3, the V gene TRBV19; the D is unclear. The CDR3 loop spans 17 amino acids. V lost 0 bases to trimming and J lost 0 bases, with 12 bases between them. Germline lookup yields CDR1 LNHDA and CDR2 SQIVND (reference sequence). In DNA, the CDR3 is TGTGCCAGTAGTATAGACCATGGGAGCTTCTCTGGAAACACCATATATTTT. The encoded protein is CASSIDHGSFSGNTIYF.

V gene TRBV19 combines with J gene TRBJ2-3; D may match TRBD1 or TRBD2 (6 bases each). V lost 9 bases and J lost 8, with 12 bases in between. Germline V gene lookup returns CDR1 LNHDA and CDR2 SQIVND (reference sequence). This CDR3 comprises 11 residues. The CDR3 DNA reads as TGTGCCAGCCAACAGGGACTTACGCAGTATTTT. It yields the protein CASQQGLTQYF. The full variable domain, with the rest looked up from reference TRBV19 and TRBJ2-3, is DGGITQSPKYLFRKEGQNVTLSCEQNLNHDAMYWYRQDPGQGLRLIYYSQIVNDFQKGDIAEGYSVSREKKESFPLTVTSAQKNPTAFYLCASQQGLTQYFGPGTRLTVL.

The rearrangement links TRBV19 to TRBJ1-5; D is possibly TRBD1 (5 bases). Trimming took 3 bases from V and 7 from J, leaving 13 bases between them. The CDR3 is made up of 14 amino acids. Germline V gene lookup returns CDR1 LNHDA and CDR2 SQIVND (reference sequence). The DNA of the CDR3 is TGTGCCAGTAGTATCGGGCAGGGTCGACAGCCCCAGCATTTT. This sequence encodes CASSIGQGRQPQHF.

This sequence joins TRBV5-6 and TRBJ1-3, with TRBD1 identical over 8 bases. Unmatched junction bases numbered 9, after V lost 1 base and J lost 3 bases. Germline V gives CDR1 SGHDT, CDR2 YYEEEE. There are 17 residues in the CDR3. CDR3 DNA: TGTGCCAGCAGCTTGCAGGGGGCGTTTATTAGTGGAAACACCATATATTTT. This gives the protein CASSLQGAFISGNTIYF.

Comments on this clone: This CDR3 is also generated by other DNA sequences in the sample. This chain joins TRBV19 and TRBJ2-7; 7 nucleotides align to TRBD1. Trimming removed 1 base from V and 4 bases from J; junction bases left unmatched: 1. This CDR3 contains 13 residues. Germline V gene sequence: CDR1 LNHDA, CDR2 SQIVND (reference sequence). The CDR3 DNA follows: TGTGCCAGTAGTATAGGACAGGGATACGAGCAGTACTTC. Translating gives CASSIGQGYEQYF.

The chain combines TRBV4-2 with TRBJ2-4; 9 nucleotides align to TRBD2. The length of the CDR3 is 17 residues. V shed 0 bases, J shed 4 bases, and the junction held 7 bases outside the gene matches. Germline CDR1 is LGHNA and CDR2 is YNFKEQ. This CDR3 reads CASSQDVPSGAKNIQYF. The CDR3 bases are TGTGCCAGCAGCCAAGATGTTCCTAGCGGGGCTAAAAACATTCAGTACTTC.

In its sample, this clone was seen once. This chain uses TRBV18 with TRBJ1-1; TRBD1 matches 11 bases. This CDR3 comprises 15 residues. J lost 5 bases, V lost 2 bases, and 4 bases had no gene match. Germline CDR1 is KGHSH and CDR2 is LQKENI. The CDR3 DNA reads as TGTGCCAGCTCACCAATGGACAGGGGGCGGACTGAAGCTTTCTTT. Translating gives CASSPMDRGRTEAFF.

The chain links TRBV2 to TRBJ1-1; possible D gene TRBD1, 5 bases. CDR1 is SNHLY and CDR2 is FYNNEI in the germline V gene. V lost 6 bases and J 0 bases, leaving 20 bases between the germline ends. The CDR3 has 17 residues. CDR3 protein: CASSVQEARLMNTEAFF. CDR3 bases: TGTGCCAGCAGCGTACAGGAGGCTCGCCTGATGAACACTGAAGCTTTCTTT.

The rearrangement uses TRBV6-5 and TRBJ1-3; the D is unclear. V lost 6 bases, J lost 2 bases, and 5 bases lay in between. The CDR3 has 12 amino acids. CDR1 is MNHEY and CDR2 is SVGAGI in the germline V gene. This CDR3 is CASSLPGNTIYF. CDR3 DNA sequence: TGTGCCAGCAGCCTCCCTGGAAACACCATATATTTT.

In this sample, this clone turned up once. V usage is TRBV5-1 and J usage is TRBJ2-3; D gene ambiguous. The V end lost 0 bases, the J end lost 0 bases, and 11 bases lay between the germline ends. Germline assignment: CDR1 SGHRS and CDR2 YFSETQ. The CDR3 contains 16 residues. The CDR3 reads CASSLAPGPSTDTQYF. Written as DNA, the CDR3 is TGCGCCAGCAGCTTGGCCCCCGGGCCTAGCACAGATACGCAGTATTTT.

This clone has only one observation. This chain joins TRBV5-1 and TRBJ2-3, with 8 positions matching TRBD1. The V gene's germline CDR1 is SGHRS and CDR2 YFSETQ. This CDR3 has 12 residues. The ends lost 4 bases at V and 6 bases at J; junction bases unmatched: 1. This chain's CDR3 is CASSRQGDTQYF. The CDR3 coding sequence is TGCGCCAGCAGCAGACAGGGGGATACGCAGTATTTT.

The chain recombines TRBV5-4 with TRBJ1-4; no clear D. The CDR3 has 14 amino acids. Germline values: CDR1 SGHNT, CDR2 YYREEE (reference sequence). The V end lost 0 bases, the J end lost 7 bases, and 10 bases lay between the germline ends. The CDR3 spells CASSLGDSPEKLFF. In nucleotides, the CDR3 is TGTGCCAGCAGCTTGGGGGATAGTCCTGAAAAACTGTTTTTT.

This clone was picked up one time. The gene calls are TRBV5-6 and TRBJ2-7; a weak D match, TRBD1 (6 bases). The CDR3 extends over 13 amino acids. V was pared by 1 base and J by 6 bases, with 11 bases between. Germline assignment: CDR1 SGHDT and CDR2 YYEEEE. The CDR3 spells CASSLFLGGEQYF. The DNA for the CDR3 is TGTGCCAGCAGCTTGTTTTTAGGGGGCGAGCAGTACTTC.